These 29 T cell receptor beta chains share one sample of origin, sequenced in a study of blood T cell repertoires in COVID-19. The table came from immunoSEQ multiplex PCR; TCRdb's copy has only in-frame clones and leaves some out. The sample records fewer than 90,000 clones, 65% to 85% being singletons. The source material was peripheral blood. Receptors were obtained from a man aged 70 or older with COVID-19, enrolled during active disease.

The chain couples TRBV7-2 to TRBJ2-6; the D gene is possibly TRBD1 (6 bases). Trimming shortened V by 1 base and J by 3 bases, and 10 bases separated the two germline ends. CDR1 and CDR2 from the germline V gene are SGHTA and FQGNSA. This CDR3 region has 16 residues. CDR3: CASSLVGAYGANVLTF. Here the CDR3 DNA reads TGTGCCAGCAGCTTAGTGGGGGCTTATGGGGCCAACGTCCTGACTTTC. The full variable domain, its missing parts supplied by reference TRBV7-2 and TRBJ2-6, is GAGVSQSPSNKVTEKGKDVELRCDPISGHTALYWYRQSLGQGLEFLIYFQGNSAPDKSGLPSDRFSAERTGGSVSTLTIQRTQQEDSAVYLCASSLVGAYGANVLTFGAGSRLTVL.

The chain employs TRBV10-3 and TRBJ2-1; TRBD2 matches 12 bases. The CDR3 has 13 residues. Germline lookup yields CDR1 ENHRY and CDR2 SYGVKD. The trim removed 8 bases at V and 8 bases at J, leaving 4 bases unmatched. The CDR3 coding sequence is TGTGCCATCCGGACTAGCGGGAAGGATGAGCAGTTCTTC. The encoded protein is CAIRTSGKDEQFF.

The CDR3, as DNA: TGTGCCAGCAGCCAAGGACAGGGGGTGGGATACGAGCAGTACTTC. This codes for CASSQGQGVGYEQYF. The chain joins TRBV11-2 to TRBJ2-7; 10 nucleotides line up with TRBD1. J lost 4 bases, V lost 5 bases, and 8 bases had no gene match. The CDR3 totals 15 residues. CDR1 and CDR2 from the germline V gene are SGHAT and FQNNGV. Supplemented by reference TRBV11-2 and TRBJ2-7, the full variable domain reads EAGVAQSPRYKIIEKRQSVAFWCNPISGHATLYWYQQILGQGPKLLIQFQNNGVVDDSQLPKDRFSAERLKGVDSTLKIQPAKLEDSAVYLCASSQGQGVGYEQYFGPGTRLTVT.

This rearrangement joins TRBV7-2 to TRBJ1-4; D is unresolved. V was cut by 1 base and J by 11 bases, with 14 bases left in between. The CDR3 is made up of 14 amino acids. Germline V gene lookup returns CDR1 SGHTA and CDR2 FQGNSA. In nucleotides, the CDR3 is TGTGCCAGCAGCTTAGAACCGTCGCTGAGGAAACTGTTTTTT. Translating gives CASSLEPSLRKLFF.

The CDR3 loop is CASSSGGNTEAFF. CDR3 DNA sequence: TGTGCCAGCAGCTCGGGGGGTAACACTGAAGCTTTCTTT. The J gene is TRBJ1-1, the V gene TRBV7-9; maybe TRBD1 (5 bases). CDR3 length: 13 amino acids. Germline lookup yields CDR1 SEHNR and CDR2 FQNEAQ (reference sequence). The V gene lost 4 bases and the J gene lost 2 bases, with 8 bases spanning the gap. The variable domain in full, completed from reference TRBV7-9 and TRBJ1-1, reads DTGVSQNPRHKITKRGQNVTFRCDPISEHNRLYWYRQTLGQGPEFLTYFQNEAQLEKSRLLSDRFSAERPKGSFSTLEIQRTEQGDSAMYLCASSSGGNTEAFFGQGTRLTVV.

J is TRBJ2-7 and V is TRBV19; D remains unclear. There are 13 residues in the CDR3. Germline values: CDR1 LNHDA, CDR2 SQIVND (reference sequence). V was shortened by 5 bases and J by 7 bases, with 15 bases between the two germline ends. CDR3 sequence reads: CASSVRKAQEQYF. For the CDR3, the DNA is TGTGCCAGTAGTGTCCGGAAAGCGCAAGAGCAGTACTTC.

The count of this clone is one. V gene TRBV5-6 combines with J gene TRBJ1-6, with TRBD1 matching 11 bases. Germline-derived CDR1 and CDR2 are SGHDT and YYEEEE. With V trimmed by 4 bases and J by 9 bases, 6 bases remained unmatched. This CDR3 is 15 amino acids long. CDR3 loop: CASSRPGTGGSPLHF. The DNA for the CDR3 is TGTGCCAGCAGCCGACCCGGGACAGGGGGTTCACCCCTCCACTTT. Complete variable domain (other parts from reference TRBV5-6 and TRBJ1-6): DAGVTQSPTHLIKTRGQQVTLRCSPKSGHDTVSWYQQALGQGPQFIFQYYEEEERQRGNFPDRFSGHQFPNYSSELNVNALLLGDSALYLCASSRPGTGGSPLHFGNGTRLTVT.

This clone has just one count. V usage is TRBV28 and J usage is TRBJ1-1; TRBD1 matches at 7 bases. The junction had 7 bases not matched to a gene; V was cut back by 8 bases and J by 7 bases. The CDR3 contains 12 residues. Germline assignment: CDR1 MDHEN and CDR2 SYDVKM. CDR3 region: CASRWTGGEAFF. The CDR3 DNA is TGTGCCAGCCGATGGACAGGAGGTGAAGCTTTCTTT.

In DNA, the CDR3 is TGTGCCAGCAGCCAGGGGAGGGGGACTGAAGCTTTCTTT. This translates into CASSQGRGTEAFF. V usage is TRBV7-7 and J usage is TRBJ1-1, with D perhaps matching TRBD1 (6 bases). This CDR3 is built from 13 residues. V was shortened by 5 bases and J by 5 bases, with 12 bases between the two germline ends. CDR1 is SSHAT and CDR2 is FNYEAQ in the germline V gene (reference sequence).

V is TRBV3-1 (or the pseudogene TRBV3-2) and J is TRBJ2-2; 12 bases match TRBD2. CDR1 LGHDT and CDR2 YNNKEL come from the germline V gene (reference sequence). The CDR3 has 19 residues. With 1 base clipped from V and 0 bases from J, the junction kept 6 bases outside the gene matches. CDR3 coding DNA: TGTGCCAGCAGCCAAGTACAGTCTAGCGGGAGGGCGAACACCGGGGAGCTGTTTTTT. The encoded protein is CASSQVQSSGRANTGELFF.

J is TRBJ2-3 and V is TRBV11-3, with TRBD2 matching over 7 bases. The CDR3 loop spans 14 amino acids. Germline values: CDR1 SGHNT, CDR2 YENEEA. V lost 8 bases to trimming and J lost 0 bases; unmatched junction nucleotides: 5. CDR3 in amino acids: CASQRGASTDTQYF. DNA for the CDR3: TGTGCCAGCCAGCGGGGAGCTAGCACAGATACGCAGTATTTT.

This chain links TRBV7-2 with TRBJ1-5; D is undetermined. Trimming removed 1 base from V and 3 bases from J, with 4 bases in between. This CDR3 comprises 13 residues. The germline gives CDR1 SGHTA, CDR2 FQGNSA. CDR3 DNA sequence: TGTGCCAGCAGCTTAGACTACAATCAGCCCCAGCATTTT. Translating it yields CASSLDYNQPQHF.

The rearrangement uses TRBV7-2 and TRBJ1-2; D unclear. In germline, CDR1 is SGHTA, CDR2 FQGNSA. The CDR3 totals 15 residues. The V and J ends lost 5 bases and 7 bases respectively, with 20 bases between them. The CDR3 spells CASSPPREEGRGYTF. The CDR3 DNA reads TGTGCCAGCAGCCCGCCGAGGGAGGAAGGGCGTGGCTACACCTTC.

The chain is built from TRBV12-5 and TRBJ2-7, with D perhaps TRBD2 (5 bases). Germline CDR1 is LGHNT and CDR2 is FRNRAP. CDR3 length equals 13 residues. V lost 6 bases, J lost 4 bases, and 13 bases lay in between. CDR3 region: CASGLGEYYEQYF. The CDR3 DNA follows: TGTGCTAGTGGCCTCGGGGAGTATTACGAGCAGTACTTC.

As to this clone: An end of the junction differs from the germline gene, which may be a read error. The CDR3: CASSQDLTPQDF. DNA for the CDR3: TGTGCCAGCAGCCAAGATCTGACACCGCAGGATTTT. The chain uses TRBV4-2 and TRBJ1-5; D is unresolved. Looked up from germline, CDR1 is LGHNA and CDR2 is YNFKEQ. CDR3 length equals 12 residues.

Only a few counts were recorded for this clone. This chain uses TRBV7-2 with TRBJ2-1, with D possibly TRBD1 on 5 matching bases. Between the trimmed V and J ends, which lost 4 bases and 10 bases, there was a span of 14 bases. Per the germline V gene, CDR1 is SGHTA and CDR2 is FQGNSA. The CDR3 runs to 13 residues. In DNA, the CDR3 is TGTGCCAGCAGCTACTGGGGCTCGACGGAGCAGTTCTTC. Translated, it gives CASSYWGSTEQFF.

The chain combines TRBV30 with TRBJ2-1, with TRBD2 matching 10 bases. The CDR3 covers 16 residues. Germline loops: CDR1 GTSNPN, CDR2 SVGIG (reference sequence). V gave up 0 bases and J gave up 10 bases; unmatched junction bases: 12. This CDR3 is CAWSVGLAGAKVEQFF. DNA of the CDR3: TGTGCCTGGAGTGTAGGTCTAGCGGGAGCCAAAGTCGAGCAGTTCTTC.

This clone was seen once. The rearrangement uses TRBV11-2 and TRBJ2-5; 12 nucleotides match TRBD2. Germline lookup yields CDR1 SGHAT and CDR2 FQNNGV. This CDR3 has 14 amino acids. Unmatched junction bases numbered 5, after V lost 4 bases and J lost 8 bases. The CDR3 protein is CASSSSSGRGTQYF. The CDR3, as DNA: TGTGCCAGCAGCTCCTCTAGCGGGAGGGGTACCCAGTACTTC.

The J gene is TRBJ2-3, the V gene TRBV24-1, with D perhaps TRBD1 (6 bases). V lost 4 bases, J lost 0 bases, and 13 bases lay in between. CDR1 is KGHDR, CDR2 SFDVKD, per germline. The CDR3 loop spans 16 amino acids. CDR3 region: CATSDPTGGSTDTQYF. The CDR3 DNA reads TGTGCCACCAGTGACCCGACAGGAGGAAGCACAGATACGCAGTATTTT.

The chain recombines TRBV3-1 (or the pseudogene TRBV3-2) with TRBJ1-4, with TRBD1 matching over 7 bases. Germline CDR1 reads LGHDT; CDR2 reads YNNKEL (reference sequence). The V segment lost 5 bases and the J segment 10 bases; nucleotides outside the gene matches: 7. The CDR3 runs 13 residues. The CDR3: CASSLTGLGKLFF. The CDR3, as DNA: TGTGCCAGCAGCTTGACAGGGTTAGGAAAACTGTTTTTT.

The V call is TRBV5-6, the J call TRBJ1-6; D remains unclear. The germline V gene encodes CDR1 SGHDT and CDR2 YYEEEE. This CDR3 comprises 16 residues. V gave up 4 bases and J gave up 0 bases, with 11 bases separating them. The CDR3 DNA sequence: TGTGCCAGCAGCATTTCGCCGAGCTCCTATAATTCACCCCTCCACTTT. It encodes CASSISPSSYNSPLHF. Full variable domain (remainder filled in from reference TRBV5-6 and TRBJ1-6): DAGVTQSPTHLIKTRGQQVTLRCSPKSGHDTVSWYQQALGQGPQFIFQYYEEEERQRGNFPDRFSGHQFPNYSSELNVNALLLGDSALYLCASSISPSSYNSPLHFGNGTRLTVT.

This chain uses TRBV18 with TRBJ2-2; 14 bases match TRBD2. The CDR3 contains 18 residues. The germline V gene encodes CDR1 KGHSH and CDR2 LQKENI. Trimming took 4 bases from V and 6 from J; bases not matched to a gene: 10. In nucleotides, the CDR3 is TGTGCCAGCTCACAGGGAGCGGGACTAGCGGGAGTCGCCGGGGAGCTGTTTTTT. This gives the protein CASSQGAGLAGVAGELFF.

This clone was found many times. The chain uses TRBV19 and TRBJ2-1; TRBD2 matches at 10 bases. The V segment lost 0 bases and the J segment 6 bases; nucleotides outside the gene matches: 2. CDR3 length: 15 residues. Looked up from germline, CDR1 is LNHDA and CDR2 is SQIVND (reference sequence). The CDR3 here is CASSIDSGGFNEQFF. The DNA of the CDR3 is TGTGCCAGTAGTATAGATAGCGGGGGGTTCAATGAGCAGTTCTTC.

The CDR3 here is CASSPLSGSSYEQYF. CDR3 coding DNA: TGTGCCAGCTCACCCTTAAGCGGGAGCTCCTACGAGCAGTACTTC. V usage is TRBV18 and J usage is TRBJ2-7; 8 nucleotides match TRBD2. This CDR3 spans 15 amino acids. The V gene end was trimmed by 3 bases and the J gene end by 0 bases; junction bases not matched to a gene: 4. From germline, CDR1 is KGHSH and CDR2 LQKENI. Filled out from reference TRBV18 and TRBJ2-7, the complete variable domain reads NAGVMQNPRHLVRRRGQEARLRCSPMKGHSHVYWYRQLPEEGLKFMVYLQKENIIDESGMPKERFSAEFPKEGPSILRIQQVVRGDSAAYFCASSPLSGSSYEQYFGPGTRLTVT.

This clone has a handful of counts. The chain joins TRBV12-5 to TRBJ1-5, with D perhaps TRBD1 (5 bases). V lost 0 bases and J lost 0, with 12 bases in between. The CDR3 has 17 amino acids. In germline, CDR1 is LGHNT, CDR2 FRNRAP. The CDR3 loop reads CASGLVAGIHSNQPQHF. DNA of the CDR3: TGTGCTAGTGGTTTGGTAGCAGGGATCCATAGCAATCAGCCCCAGCATTTT.

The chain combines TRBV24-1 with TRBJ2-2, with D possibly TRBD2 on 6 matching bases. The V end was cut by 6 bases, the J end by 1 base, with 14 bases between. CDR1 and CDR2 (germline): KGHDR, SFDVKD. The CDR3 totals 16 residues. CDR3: CATSRDSGQNTGELFF. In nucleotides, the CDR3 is TGTGCCACCAGTAGAGATAGCGGTCAGAACACCGGGGAGCTGTTTTTT.

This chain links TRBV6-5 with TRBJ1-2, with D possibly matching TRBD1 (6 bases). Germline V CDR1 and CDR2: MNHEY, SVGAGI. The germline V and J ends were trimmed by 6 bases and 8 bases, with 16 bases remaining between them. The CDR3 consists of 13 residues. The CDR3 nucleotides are TGTGCCAGCAGGTTCAGGGGAGTGAGGGGCTACACCTTC. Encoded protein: CASRFRGVRGYTF.

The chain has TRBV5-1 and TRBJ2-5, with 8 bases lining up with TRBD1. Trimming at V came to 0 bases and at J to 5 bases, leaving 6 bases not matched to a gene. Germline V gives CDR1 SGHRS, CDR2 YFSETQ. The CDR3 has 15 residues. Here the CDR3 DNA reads TGCGCCAGCAGCTTGGAGGGCAGGGGGCAGGAGACCCAGTACTTC. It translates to CASSLEGRGQETQYF.

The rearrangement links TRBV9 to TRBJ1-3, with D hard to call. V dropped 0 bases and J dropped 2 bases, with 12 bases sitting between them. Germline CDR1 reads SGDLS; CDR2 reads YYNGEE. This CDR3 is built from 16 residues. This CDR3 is CASSVGLRGPGNTIYF. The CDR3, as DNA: TGTGCCAGCAGCGTAGGTTTGCGAGGGCCTGGAAACACCATATATTTT.